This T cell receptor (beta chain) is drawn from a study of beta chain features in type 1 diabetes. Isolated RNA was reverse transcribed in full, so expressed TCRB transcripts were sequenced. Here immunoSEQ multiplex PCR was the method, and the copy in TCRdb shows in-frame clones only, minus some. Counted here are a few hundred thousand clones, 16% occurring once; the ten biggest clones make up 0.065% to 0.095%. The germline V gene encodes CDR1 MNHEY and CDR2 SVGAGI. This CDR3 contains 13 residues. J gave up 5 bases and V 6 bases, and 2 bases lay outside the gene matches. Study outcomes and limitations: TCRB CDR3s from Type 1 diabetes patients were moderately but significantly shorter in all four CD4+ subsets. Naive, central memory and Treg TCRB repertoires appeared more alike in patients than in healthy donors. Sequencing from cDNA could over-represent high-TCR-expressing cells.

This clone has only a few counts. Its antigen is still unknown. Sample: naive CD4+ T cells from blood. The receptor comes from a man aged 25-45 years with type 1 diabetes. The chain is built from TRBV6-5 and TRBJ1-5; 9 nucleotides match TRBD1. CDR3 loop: CASRTGGDQPQHF. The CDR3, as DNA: TGTGCCAGCAGGACAGGGGGGGATCAGCCCCAGCATTTT.